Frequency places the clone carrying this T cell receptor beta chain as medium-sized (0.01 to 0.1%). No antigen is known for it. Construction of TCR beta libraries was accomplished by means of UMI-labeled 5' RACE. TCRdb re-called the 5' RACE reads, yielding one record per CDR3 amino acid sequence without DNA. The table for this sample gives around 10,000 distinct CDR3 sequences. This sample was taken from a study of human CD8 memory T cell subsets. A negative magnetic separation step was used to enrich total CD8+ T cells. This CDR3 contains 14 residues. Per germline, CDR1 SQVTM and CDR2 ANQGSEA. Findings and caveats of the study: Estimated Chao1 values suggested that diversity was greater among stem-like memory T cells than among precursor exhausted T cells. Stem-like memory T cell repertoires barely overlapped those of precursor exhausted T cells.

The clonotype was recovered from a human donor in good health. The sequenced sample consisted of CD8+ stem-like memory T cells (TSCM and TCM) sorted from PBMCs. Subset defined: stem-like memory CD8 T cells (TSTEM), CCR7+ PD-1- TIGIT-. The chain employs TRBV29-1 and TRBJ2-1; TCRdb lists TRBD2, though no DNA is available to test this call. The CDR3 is CSALPQDSYNEQFF.